One and the same sample provided the 22 T cell receptor beta chains below, sequenced in a study of blood T cell repertoires in COVID-19. Using immunoSEQ multiplex PCR, the repertoire was profiled, and TCRdb retains in-frame clones only, with some absent. This repertoire shows approximately 250,000 clones, 86% found once; its top ten account for about 6%. Input material: peripheral blood. These receptors were taken from a woman older than 75 with COVID-19, enrolled during active disease.

This chain uses TRBV7-2 with TRBJ2-3; 9 bases agree with TRBD1. CDR3 length: 12 residues. The germline V gene encodes CDR1 SGHTA and CDR2 FQGNSA. The J segment lost 11 bases and the V segment lost 6 bases, leaving 6 bases of the junction unmatched. The CDR3 region has the DNA TGTGCCAGCAGTATACAGGGGGCGCAGCAGTATTTT. Amino acids: CASSIQGAQQYF.

V usage is TRBV29-1 and J usage is TRBJ1-1; 10 bases are shared with TRBD1. Per germline, CDR1 SQVTM and CDR2 ANQGSEA. This CDR3 is built from 13 residues. V lost 7 bases and J lost 4; bases outside the gene matches: 6. The CDR3 DNA follows: TGCAGCGGGGACAGGGGATGGGGCACTGAAGCTTTCTTT. Its translation is CSGDRGWGTEAFF.

This chain links TRBV6-5 with TRBJ1-5; 7 nucleotides match TRBD1. Germline V lookup: CDR1 MNHEY, CDR2 SVGAGI. The CDR3 contains 14 residues. The V gene end was trimmed by 6 bases and the J gene end by 5 bases; junction bases not matched to a gene: 7. CDR3 sequence (DNA): TGTGCCAGCAGGTCAGGGGGGAGCTATCAGCCCCAGCATTTT. It codes for CASRSGGSYQPQHF.

The sample holds one count of this clone. The chain joins TRBV27 to TRBJ1-4; tentative D call: TRBD1 (5 bases). V lost 6 bases to trimming and J lost 5 bases, with 13 bases between them. CDR1 and CDR2 (germline): MNHEY, SMNVEV (reference sequence). The CDR3 loop spans 14 amino acids. Here the CDR3 reads CASRLNRMNEKLFF. The CDR3 DNA is TGTGCCAGCAGGTTAAACAGGATGAATGAAAAACTGTTTTTT.

This chain joins TRBV10-1 and TRBJ2-1; D not certain. The CDR3 is made up of 11 amino acids. Trimming removed 2 bases from V and 9 bases from J, with 5 bases in between. Germline CDR1 reads WNHNN; CDR2 reads SYGVQD (reference sequence). The CDR3 spells CASSEVSEQFF. DNA for the CDR3: TGCGCCAGCAGTGAGGTTAGTGAGCAGTTCTTC.

The V and J genes are TRBV18 and TRBJ2-4; D may be TRBD2 (6 bases). The CDR3 runs 16 residues. V lost 6 bases to trimming and J lost 6 bases, with 21 bases between them. The germline V gene encodes CDR1 KGHSH and CDR2 LQKENI. CDR3 in DNA: TGTGCCAGCTCTTCCCTCGCCGGGAGATCAATAAACATTCAGTACTTC. Translation: CASSSLAGRSINIQYF.

V usage is TRBV19 and J usage is TRBJ1-2; no clear D gene. The V and J ends lost 7 bases and 2 bases respectively, with 14 bases between them. The CDR3 is made up of 14 amino acids. In germline, CDR1 is LNHDA, CDR2 SQIVND (reference sequence). The CDR3 sequence is CASTYKGENYGYTF. The CDR3 region has the DNA TGTGCCAGTACCTATAAGGGAGAAAACTATGGCTACACCTTC. Full variable domain (outside the CDR3, taken from reference TRBV19 and TRBJ1-2): DGGITQSPKYLFRKEGQNVTLSCEQNLNHDAMYWYRQDPGQGLRLIYYSQIVNDFQKGDIAEGYSVSREKKESFPLTVTSAQKNPTAFYLCASTYKGENYGYTFGSGTRLTVV.

As for this clone: Other DNA sequences in this sample translate to the same CDR3. The V and J genes are TRBV28 and TRBJ2-1; 7 bases line up with TRBD1. Germline values: CDR1 MDHEN, CDR2 SYDVKM. After removal of 5 bases from V and 1 base from J, the junction contained 2 bases not matched to a gene. The CDR3 loop spans 14 amino acids. CDR3 sequence reads: CASSPGGSYNEQFF. The CDR3 bases are TGTGCCAGCAGTCCAGGGGGTTCCTACAATGAGCAGTTCTTC.

This clone came up a few times. Other DNA sequences in the sample encode the same CDR3. The CDR3 sequence is CASRTSGGYTGELFF. In DNA form, the CDR3 reads TGTGCCAGCCGGACTAGCGGGGGGTACACCGGGGAGCTGTTTTTT. The chain employs TRBV2 and TRBJ2-2; 14 nucleotides agree with TRBD2. V lost 8 bases, J lost 3 bases, and 2 bases stayed unmatched. Germline V gives CDR1 SNHLY, CDR2 FYNNEI. The CDR3 sequence is 15 residues long.

The V call is TRBV9, the J call TRBJ2-2, with D tentatively TRBD2 (6 bases). Germline V gene sequence: CDR1 SGDLS, CDR2 YYNGEE. CDR3 length: 16 amino acids. The germline V and J ends were trimmed by 0 bases and 1 base, with 10 bases remaining between them. The CDR3 DNA sequence: TGTGCCAGCAGCGTAGAGGACGGGAGGAACACCGGGGAGCTGTTTTTT. Encoded protein: CASSVEDGRNTGELFF.

This chain joins TRBV19 and TRBJ1-6, with 8 bases fitting TRBD1. This CDR3 comprises 16 residues. With V trimmed by 4 bases and J by 10 bases, 12 bases remained unmatched. The germline V gene has CDR1 LNHDA and CDR2 SQIVND (reference sequence). The CDR3 DNA is TGTGCCAGTAGTACCGCCACAGGGGGAGGAGGATCACCCCTCCACTTT. This sequence encodes CASSTATGGGGSPLHF.

This chain connects TRBV11-2 to TRBJ2-1; 9 positions agree with TRBD2. The CDR3 loop spans 15 amino acids. Germline values: CDR1 SGHAT, CDR2 FQNNGV. With 4 bases clipped from V and 4 bases from J, the junction kept 5 bases outside the gene matches. CDR3 bases: TGTGCCAGCAGCTCCAATAGCGGGGGTTACAATGAGCAGTTCTTC. This gives the protein CASSSNSGGYNEQFF.

V usage is TRBV19 and J usage is TRBJ1-3, with 7 positions matching TRBD1. CDR1 is LNHDA, CDR2 SQIVND, per germline (reference sequence). V dropped 11 bases and J dropped 3; count of bases not matched to a gene: 10. CDR3 length: 14 residues. DNA for the CDR3: TGTGCCGTGGGTACAGGGGCCGGTGGAAACACCATATATTTT. It specifies CAVGTGAGGNTIYF.

The CDR3 sequence is CASARLPNGYTF. DNA for the CDR3: TGTGCCAGCGCCAGACTTCCTAATGGCTACACCTTC. The rearrangement uses TRBV6-6 and TRBJ1-2; the D is unclear. The length of the CDR3 is 12 residues. Germline values: CDR1 MNHNY, CDR2 SVGAGI (reference sequence). The V end was cut by 8 bases, the J end by 6 bases, with 13 bases between.

The chain employs TRBV19 and TRBJ2-1; the match to TRBD1 covers 7 bases. Looked up from germline, CDR1 is LNHDA and CDR2 is SQIVND (reference sequence). Germline trimming cut 7 bases from V and 7 bases from J; bases unmatched to any gene: 7. The CDR3 extends over 13 amino acids. The CDR3 DNA follows: TGTGCCAGTACCCGACAGGGTGGGAATGAGCAGTTCTTC. Amino acids: CASTRQGGNEQFF.

The chain uses TRBV7-3 and TRBJ1-5, with D possibly being TRBD1 (5 bases). The CDR3 has 16 amino acids. The V end lost 7 bases, the J end lost 7 bases, and 23 bases lay between the germline ends. CDR1 is SGHTA and CDR2 is FQGTGA in the germline V gene. CDR3 coding DNA: TGTGCCAGCACCTACCCCGGGGGGGACGAGGGACAGCCCCAGCATTTT. As protein: CASTYPGGDEGQPQHF.

The chain employs TRBV9 and TRBJ2-3, with 7 bases that match TRBD2. Per germline, CDR1 SGDLS and CDR2 YYNGEE. The CDR3 totals 16 residues. J gave up 2 bases and V 4 bases, and 10 bases lay outside the gene matches. The CDR3 sequence: CASSQTGTTYTDTQYF. The DNA for the CDR3 is TGTGCCAGCAGCCAAACCGGGACTACCTACACAGATACGCAGTATTTT.

The chain carries TRBV5-5 and TRBJ1-1; no reliable D call. Per the germline V gene, CDR1 is SGHKS and CDR2 is YYEKEE (reference sequence). The ends were cut back, 0 bases at V and 4 bases at J, with 10 bases in the middle. This CDR3 has 14 amino acids. For the CDR3, the DNA is TGTGCCAGCAGCTTGGGGGCCATCATCACTGAAGCTTTCTTT. It is translated as CASSLGAIITEAFF.

The rearrangement links TRBV7-2 to TRBJ1-1; TRBD1 matches 7 bases. With V trimmed by 1 base and J by 1 base, 12 bases remained unmatched. This CDR3 has 18 residues. The germline CDR1 and CDR2 sequences are SGHTA and FQGNSA. CDR3 residues: CASSLGIGQAKRNTEAFF. Written as DNA, the CDR3 is TGTGCCAGCAGCTTAGGTATAGGACAGGCCAAGAGGAACACTGAAGCTTTCTTT. Using reference TRBV7-2 and TRBJ1-1 for the parts outside the CDR3, the full variable domain is GAGVSQSPSNKVTEKGKDVELRCDPISGHTALYWYRQSLGQGLEFLIYFQGNSAPDKSGLPSDRFSAERTGGSVSTLTIQRTQQEDSAVYLCASSLGIGQAKRNTEAFFGQGTRLTVV.

The rearrangement links TRBV5-4 to TRBJ2-3, with 9 nucleotides matching TRBD1. V lost 3 bases, J lost 9 bases, and 2 bases stayed unmatched. Germline CDR1 SGHNT, CDR2 YYREEE (reference sequence). The CDR3 totals 12 residues. For the CDR3, the DNA is TGTGCCAGCAGCTGGGGGACAGGGACGCAGTATTTT. Protein sequence: CASSWGTGTQYF.

This clone was observed a handful of times. The gene calls are TRBV30 and TRBJ1-1; D gene unclear. Trimming took 3 bases from V and 1 from J, leaving 6 bases between them. This CDR3 has 12 amino acids. From germline, CDR1 is GTSNPN and CDR2 SVGIG (reference sequence). CDR3: CAWSRENTEAFF. CDR3 DNA: TGTGCCTGGAGCCGCGAGAACACTGAAGCTTTCTTT.

V and J are TRBV5-1 and TRBJ1-2, with no clear D. Trimming took 1 base from V and 2 from J, leaving 21 bases between them. CDR1 and CDR2 (germline): SGHRS, YFSETQ. This CDR3 contains 18 residues. For the CDR3, the DNA is TGCGCCAGCAGCTTGAATCCCGGACTGACGAATCCGAACTATGGCTACACCTTC. Translated, it gives CASSLNPGLTNPNYGYTF.